The 6 T cell receptor beta chains reported below all come from one sample, sequenced in a study of siplizumab effects on memory and regulatory T cells. TCRdb keeps only in-frame clones here, not all; method: immunoSEQ multiplex PCR. The sample lists 80,000 to 95,000 clones; more than 85% were seen once. Sequencing input: CD8+ T cells sorted from blood. The receptors stem from a human donor in good health.

The chain couples TRBV7-8 to TRBJ1-6; D perhaps matches TRBD1 (6 bases). CDR1 and CDR2 (germline): SGHVS, FQNEAQ. This CDR3 region has 16 residues. The germline V and J ends were trimmed by 0 bases and 4 bases, with 10 bases remaining between them. This CDR3 reads CASSLAGQMYNSPLHF. The CDR3 DNA is TGTGCCAGCAGCTTAGCAGGACAGATGTATAATTCACCCCTCCACTTT.

The chain employs TRBV29-1 and TRBJ1-2; tentative D call: TRBD1 (6 bases). Germline lookup yields CDR1 SQVTM and CDR2 ANQGSEA. CDR3 size: 13 residues. The ends were cut back, 5 bases at V and 4 bases at J, with 14 bases in the middle. The CDR3 DNA sequence: TGCAGCGTTCCAGGGGTAACAACCTATGGCTACACCTTC. This codes for CSVPGVTTYGYTF.

The rearrangement joins TRBV6-5 to TRBJ1-1; TRBD1 matches 10 bases. After removal of 0 bases from V and 10 bases from J, the junction contained 2 bases not matched to a gene. The CDR3 covers 13 residues. CDR1 and CDR2 (germline): MNHEY, SVGAGI. The CDR3 DNA follows: TGTGCCAGCAGTTACTCGGACAGGGGGACAGCTTTCTTT. Translating gives CASSYSDRGTAFF.

Concerning this clone itself: Sequence at one end of the junction differs from germline and may be a read error. The V and J genes are TRBV7-7 and TRBJ2-7; a weak D match, TRBD1 (5 bases). From germline, CDR1 is SSHAT and CDR2 FNYEAQ (reference sequence). CDR3 length: 13 amino acids. CDR3 sequence: CASSLGRDYEQYF. The CDR3 coding sequence is TGTGCTAGCAGCTTAGGCAGGGACTACGAGCAGTACTTC.

V usage is TRBV19 and J usage is TRBJ1-3, with unresolved D. This CDR3 has 14 residues. The V end was cut by 3 bases, the J end by 1 base, with 7 bases between. Germline assignment: CDR1 LNHDA and CDR2 SQIVND (reference sequence). CDR3 bases: TGTGCCAGTAGTATTTCGTCGTCTGGAAACACCATATATTTT. It yields the protein CASSISSSGNTIYF.

This clone was detected once. The chain joins TRBV19 to TRBJ1-2; no clear D gene. The germline V and J ends were trimmed by 5 bases and 2 bases, with 3 bases remaining between them. This CDR3 comprises 11 residues. The germline V gene has CDR1 LNHDA and CDR2 SQIVND (reference sequence). CDR3 nucleotide sequence: TGTGCCAGTAGTGGAAACTATGGCTACACCTTC. Protein product: CASSGNYGYTF.